This passage covers 12 T cell receptor beta chains from one sample sequenced in a study of control samples from healthy donors and cancer patients. Sequencing used immunoSEQ multiplex PCR; TCRdb keeps in-frame clones, though not all of them. The sample has some 120,000 clones; 85% to 95% are singletons. Input material: PBMCs. Source of these receptors: a middle-aged man with head and neck cancer.

About this clone itself: At the DNA level, this CDR3 is encoded by other sequences in the same sample as well. The chain carries TRBV5-1 and TRBJ2-3; 12 positions agree with TRBD2. The CDR3 runs 16 residues. The germline V gene has CDR1 SGHRS and CDR2 YFSETQ. With V trimmed by 3 bases and J by 0 bases, 2 bases remained unmatched. As DNA, the CDR3 is TGCGCCAGCAGCTCCGGACTAGCGGGGAGCACAGATACGCAGTATTTT. This gives the protein CASSSGLAGSTDTQYF.

This rearrangement joins TRBV7-9 to TRBJ2-3; tentative D call: TRBD1 (5 bases). The CDR3 spans 13 residues. Per the germline V gene, CDR1 is SEHNR and CDR2 is FQNEAQ (reference sequence). V lost 1 base, J lost 5 bases, and 7 bases lay in between. In nucleotides, the CDR3 is TGTGCCAGCAGCTTAGAGGGGTTAGATACGCAGTATTTT. Its translation: CASSLEGLDTQYF.

The chain couples TRBV21-1 to TRBJ2-7. TRBV21-1 is a pseudogene segment. The CDR3 is 14 amino acids. CDR3 protein: CASSKEGSSYEQYF. The DNA for the CDR3 is TGTGCCAGCAGCAAAGAGGGAAGCTCCTACGAGCAGTACTTC.

The chain employs TRBV12-3 or TRBV12-4 and TRBJ1-4, with D possibly matching TRBD1 (6 bases). The CDR3 length is 13 residues. The V gene lost 4 bases and the J gene lost 8 bases, with 11 bases spanning the gap. CDR3 DNA: TGTGCCAGCAGTTACAGGGTGGAGGAAAAACTGTTTTTT. This encodes CASSYRVEEKLFF.

The rearrangement links TRBV29-1 to TRBJ2-1; 7 nucleotides line up with TRBD2. Per the germline V gene, CDR1 is SQVTM and CDR2 is ANQGSEA. This CDR3 is 11 amino acids long. The junction had 5 bases not matched to a gene; V was cut back by 3 bases and J by 12 bases. The CDR3 nucleotides are TGCAGCGTTGACCTCCCGGGGGGGCAGTTCTTC. Translating it yields CSVDLPGGQFF.

The V call is TRBV7-3, the J call TRBJ2-1, with 10 positions matching TRBD1. The J segment lost 5 bases and the V segment lost 7 bases, leaving 8 bases of the junction unmatched. Germline V gives CDR1 SGHTA, CDR2 FQGTGA. The CDR3 has 15 residues. The CDR3, as DNA: TGTGCCAGCAAGGCTGGGACAGGGGACAACAATGAGCAGTTCTTC. Translated, it gives CASKAGTGDNNEQFF. The full variable domain, completed using reference TRBV7-3 and TRBJ2-1, is GAGVSQTPSNKVTEKGKYVELRCDPISGHTALYWYRQSLGQGPEFLIYFQGTGAADDSGLPNDRFFAVRPEGSVSTLKIQRTERGDSAVYLCASKAGTGDNNEQFFGPGTRLTVL.

The chain uses TRBV30 and TRBJ2-5, with 7 bases fitting TRBD2. V lost 5 bases and J lost 5; bases outside the gene matches: 11. CDR1 is GTSNPN and CDR2 is SVGIG in the germline V gene (reference sequence). The CDR3 spans 14 residues. CDR3: CAWGAGGGGETQYF. As DNA, the CDR3 is TGTGCCTGGGGAGCCGGCGGGGGAGGGGAGACCCAGTACTTC.

The genes are TRBV25-1 and TRBJ1-1; D unresolved. Germline V lookup: CDR1 MGHDK, CDR2 SYGVNS. This CDR3 is 13 amino acids long. V was shortened by 6 bases and J by 1 base, with 9 bases between the two germline ends. The CDR3 sequence is CASSFKGNTEAFF. The CDR3 bases are TGTGCCAGCAGCTTTAAAGGGAACACTGAAGCTTTCTTT. Together with reference TRBV25-1 and TRBJ1-1, the CDR3 gives the full variable domain: EADIYQTPRYLVIGTGKKITLECSQTMGHDKMYWYQQDPGMELHLIHYSYGVNSTEKGDLSSESTVSRIRTEHFPLTLESARPSHTSQYLCASSFKGNTEAFFGQGTRLTVV.

The rearrangement joins TRBV5-6 to TRBJ2-5, with D maybe TRBD2 (5 bases). The V gene lost 1 base and the J gene lost 4 bases, with 17 bases spanning the gap. The length of the CDR3 is 16 residues. Germline V gene lookup returns CDR1 SGHDT and CDR2 YYEEEE. In DNA, the CDR3 is TGTGCCAGCAGCTTGAGTTTGGGAGTGGGATCAGAGACCCAGTACTTC. Its protein product is CASSLSLGVGSETQYF.

The V gene is TRBV7-2, the J gene TRBJ2-5, with 8 bases identical to TRBD2. The germline gives CDR1 SGHTA, CDR2 FQGNSA. J was trimmed by 5 bases and V by 2 bases; bases with no gene match: 13. The CDR3 is 17 residues long. CDR3 protein: CASSLKGLGGGWETQYF. For the CDR3, the DNA is TGTGCCAGCAGCTTAAAGGGACTAGGGGGAGGCTGGGAGACCCAGTACTTC.

The chain combines TRBV25-1 with TRBJ2-3, with 12 bases aligning to TRBD1. Germline V gene lookup returns CDR1 MGHDK and CDR2 SYGVNS. The V and J ends lost 6 bases and 4 bases, in that order; junction bases with no gene match: 5. This CDR3 has 15 amino acids. CDR3 in amino acids: CASSLGQGASDTQYF. Here the CDR3 DNA reads TGTGCCAGCAGCCTGGGACAGGGGGCCTCAGATACGCAGTATTTT. Based on the CDR3 plus reference TRBV25-1 and TRBJ2-3, the full variable domain is EADIYQTPRYLVIGTGKKITLECSQTMGHDKMYWYQQDPGMELHLIHYSYGVNSTEKGDLSSESTVSRIRTEHFPLTLESARPSHTSQYLCASSLGQGASDTQYFGPGTRLTVL.

This clone has only one observation. This chain links TRBV9 with TRBJ1-6; D perhaps matches TRBD1 (5 bases). Trimming removed 0 bases from V and 6 bases from J, with 10 bases in between. The CDR3 length is 15 residues. Germline CDR1 SGDLS, CDR2 YYNGEE. CDR3 in amino acids: CASSVEGPSNSPLHF. For the CDR3, the DNA is TGTGCCAGCAGCGTAGAGGGACCGAGTAATTCACCCCTCCACTTT.